A selection of T cell receptor beta chains follows, all from one sample in a study of T cells after yellow fever vaccination. TCRdb independently ran MiXCR on the 5' RACE reads; one entry per CDR3 protein. This table has 250,000 to 400,000 distinct CDR3 sequences, roughly 3.9% appearing once. The sample in question was PBMCs, obtained 5 days after the yellow fever booster vaccination. The receptors derive from a man younger than 35 who received the YFV17D yellow fever vaccine. The CDR3 runs from the conserved cysteine through the conserved F or W. The D gene is left open where the match is weak. Size values are once, few and many counts, or a class for expanded clones, and some rows have none.

>.|TRBV2|TRBD2|20|TRBJ2-3
TGTGCCAGCAGTGAAGCGTCCGGACTAGCGGGGCTCCCCGCGTTGGATACGCAGTATTTT
CASSEASGLAGLPALDTQYF
>few|TRBV27|.|15|TRBJ2-7
TGTGCCAGCAGTTTTGTGGCAGAGCGTCCCTACGAGCAGTACTTC
CASSFVAERPYEQYF
>.|TRBV7-9|.|19|TRBJ2-3
TGTGCCAGCAGCTTTTTATTCGGCACCGGCACGTCTCCCACAGATACGCAGTATTTT
CASSFLFGTGTSPTDTQYF
>.|TRBV7-8|.|16|TRBJ2-3
TGTGCCAGCAGCTTAGCCGCAGTAGGAAGCACAGATACGCAGTATTTT
CASSLAAVGSTDTQYF
>.|TRBV5-1|.|14|TRBJ2-5
TGCGCCAGCAGCTTGGGGATTTCCCAAGAGACCCAGTACTTC
CASSLGISQETQYF
>few|TRBV20-1|.|13|TRBJ1-4
TGCAGTGCTAAACTATCAACTAATGAAAAACTGTTTTTT
CSAKLSTNEKLFF
>many|TRBV5-5|.|15|TRBJ1-6
TGTGCCAGCAGCCTTTTTGACGCAGCGAGTTCACCCCTCCACTTT
CASSLFDAASSPLHF
>few|TRBV6-5|.|16|TRBJ2-2
TGTGCCAGCAGTTACCAGGGACTGTCGAACACCGGGGAGCTGTTTTTT
CASSYQGLSNTGELFF
>.|TRBV20-1|TRBD2|15|TRBJ2-3
TGCAGTGCTAGACGACCGGGACTAGGGTATGATACGCAGTATTTT
CSARRPGLGYDTQYF
>.|TRBV18|TRBD1|17|TRBJ1-2
TGTGCCAGCTCACCGTCTAACGCCAGGGGGCCCGGGGATGGCTACACCTTC
CASSPSNARGPGDGYTF
>few|TRBV6-5|.|14|TRBJ2-3
TGTGCCAGCAGGCTGACGGTTAGCACAGATACGCAGTATTTT
CASRLTVSTDTQYF
>few|TRBV9|.|16|TRBJ2-6
TGTGCCAGCAGCGATCATAGGGCCTCTGGGGCCAACGTCCTGACTTTC
CASSDHRASGANVLTF
>.|TRBV27|TRBD2|12|TRBJ2-1
TGTGCCAGCTGTACTCGGGGGGATGAGCAGTTCTTC
CASCTRGDEQFF
>few|TRBV28|.|12|TRBJ1-2
TGTGCCAGCAGTTTAGAAGGGAGAGGCTACACCTTC
CASSLEGRGYTF
>many|TRBV6-2/TRBV6-3|.|15|TRBJ1-1
TGTGCCAGCAGTTCCAGATCAGATTTGAACACTGAAGCTTTCTTT
CASSSRSDLNTEAFF
>many|TRBV4-1|TRBD2|19|TRBJ2-5
TGCGCCAGCAGCCAAGTTTATCTAGCGGGGGGGCCTTCCCAAGAGACCCAGTACTTC
CASSQVYLAGGPSQETQYF
>few|TRBV11-2|TRBD2|15|TRBJ2-3
TGTGCCAGCAGCGGGCTAGCGGACTACACAGATACGCAGTATTTT
CASSGLADYTDTQYF
>.|TRBV7-8|.|14|TRBJ2-5
TGTGCCAGCAGTCCTCTACGGTACCAAGAGACCCAGTACTTC
CASSPLRYQETQYF
>.|TRBV12-3/TRBV12-4|.|11|TRBJ2-7
TGTGCCAGCAGGGGGAACGAGGAGCAGTACTTC
CASRGNEEQYF
>few|TRBV10-3|TRBD2|21|TRBJ2-3
TGTGCCATCAGTGACGACACGAGGACTAGCGGGGGGTTACGAAGCACAGATACGCAGTATTTT
CAISDDTRTSGGLRSTDTQYF
>few|TRBV27|TRBD1|15|TRBJ1-2
TGTGCCAGCAGTTGGGGGGACAGGGGGTTAAGGGGCTACACCTTC
CASSWGDRGLRGYTF
>.|TRBV6-2/TRBV6-3|.|14|TRBJ1-6
TGTGCCAGCAGTTACGGTTACAGAAATTCACCCCTCCACTTT
CASSYGYRNSPLHF
>.|TRBV12-3/TRBV12-4|.|15|TRBJ1-4
TGTGCCAGCAGTTTTAGGTGGAGCGTCGGGGAAAAACTGTTTTTT
CASSFRWSVGEKLFF
>few|TRBV20-1|.|13|TRBJ2-5
TGCAGTGCAGGCAAGGGTAGGGAGGAGACCCAGTACTTC
CSAGKGREETQYF
>few|TRBV6-5|.|13|TRBJ2-7
TGTGCCAGCACAGGGACGATTTCCTACGAGCAGTACTTC
CASTGTISYEQYF
>.|TRBV7-2|.|15|TRBJ2-1
TGTGCCAGCAGCTTATACAGGCCCACCGCTGGTGAGCAGTTCTTC
CASSLYRPTAGEQFF
>.|TRBV7-2|.|16|TRBJ2-7
TGTGCCAGCAGCTTAAGAGTTCCGGCAAGCTCCTACGAGCAGTACTTC
CASSLRVPASSYEQYF
>.|TRBV6-5|TRBD2|16|TRBJ2-3
TGTGCCAGCAGCGAACTAGCGGGGGGAAACACAGATACGCAGTATTTT
CASSELAGGNTDTQYF
>few|TRBV7-8|.|13|TRBJ2-3
TGTGCCAGCAGCTTAAGGGCCCGGGATACGCAGTATTTT
CASSLRARDTQYF
>.|TRBV27|.|14|TRBJ1-1
TGTGCCAGCAGTTTTGCTAGGGGGAACTCTGAAGCTTTCTTT
CASSFARGNSEAFF
>few|TRBV15|.|14|TRBJ1-5
TGTGCCACCAGCAGGCTGACGGGCGGTCAGCCCCAGCATTTT
CATSRLTGGQPQHF
>many|TRBV20-1|.|13|TRBJ1-5
TGCAGTGCTAGAGGCGGGTCGGGCCAGCCCCAGCATTTT
CSARGGSGQPQHF
>.|TRBV7-9|.|12|TRBJ2-1
TGTGCCAGCAGCTCAAGGTGGAGTGAGCAGTTCTTC
CASSSRWSEQFF
>few|TRBV20-1|.|12|TRBJ2-5
TGCAGTGCTAGTGGACTCAGCGAGACCCAGTACTTC
CSASGLSETQYF
>many|TRBV12-3/TRBV12-4|TRBD2|21|TRBJ2-4
TGTGCCAGCAGTTTAAATCTGAGGGGACTAGCGGGGTTCAGGACCAAAAACATTCAGTACTTC
CASSLNLRGLAGFRTKNIQYF
>many|TRBV5-1|TRBD2|15|TRBJ2-3
TGCGCCAGCAGCTTACAGCGGGGGTACACAGATACGCAGTATTTT
CASSLQRGYTDTQYF
>few|TRBV4-1|TRBD1|15|TRBJ1-5
TGCGCCAGCAGCCGTCTTAGGGGGCCTAATCAGCCCCAGCATTTT
CASSRLRGPNQPQHF
>.|TRBV7-6|.|13|TRBJ2-5
TGTGCCAGCGGGCTGGCAGAGGTCGAGACCCAGTACTTC
CASGLAEVETQYF
>few|TRBV10-3|.|13|TRBJ1-1
TGTGCCATCAGTCAGGACAGGAACACTGAAGCTTTCTTT
CAISQDRNTEAFF
>few|TRBV4-1|TRBD1|14|TRBJ1-1
TGCGCCAGCAGCCAAGAGGGACAGGGGGAGGTAGCTTTCTTT
CASSQEGQGEVAFF
>few|TRBV14|.|16|TRBJ2-4
TGTGCCAGCAGCCAGCGAGGGAAGGGGGCCAAAAACATTCAGTACTTC
CASSQRGKGAKNIQYF
>few|TRBV19|TRBD2|15|TRBJ2-4
TGTGCCAGTAGGGGCGGTCAGGGTAGCGGGGACATTCAGTACTTC
CASRGGQGSGDIQYF
>many|TRBV5-1|.|14|TRBJ1-4
TGCGCCAGCAGCTTGGCTCAGGGAGAGGAAAAACTGTTTTTT
CASSLAQGEEKLFF
>many|TRBV9|.|13|TRBJ1-2
TGTGCCAGCAGCGTAGGCGGGGACTATGGCTACACCTTC
CASSVGGDYGYTF
>few|TRBV5-1|.|16|TRBJ1-1
TGCGCCAGCAGCTTGGGGGCAGGGGCTTGGAACACTGAAGCTTTCTTT
CASSLGAGAWNTEAFF
>.|TRBV12-3/TRBV12-4|TRBD1|14|TRBJ2-5
TGTGCCAGCAGGTTGGGACAGGGTAAAGAGACCCAGTACTTC
CASRLGQGKETQYF
>many|TRBV2|.|14|TRBJ1-1
TGTGCCAGCAGGGAGGGGTTTCTGGGCACTGAAGCTTTCTTT
CASREGFLGTEAFF
>many|TRBV5-1|.|11|TRBJ2-1
TGCGCCAGCAGCTTGGAAGGACCCCAGTTCTTC
CASSLEGPQFF
>many|TRBV12-3/TRBV12-4|.|13|TRBJ1-1
TGTGCCAGCAGCCTTTGGGGATCCACTGAAGCTTTCTTT
CASSLWGSTEAFF
>.|TRBV11-2|TRBD1|17|TRBJ2-3
TGTGCCAGCAGCTTAGGCAGGAACAGGGGAATCACAGATACGCAGTATTTT
CASSLGRNRGITDTQYF
>many|TRBV20-1|TRBD1|13|TRBJ1-5
TGCAGTGGGGGAGGGACAGTCAATCAGCCCCAGCATTTT
CSGGGTVNQPQHF
>.|TRBV5-1|TRBD1|15|TRBJ2-5
TGCGCCAGCAGCTGGACAGGGATCGTCCGGGAGACCCAGTACTTC
CASSWTGIVRETQYF
>many|TRBV6-5|TRBD1|13|TRBJ2-7
TGTGCCAGCAGACGACAGGGGGCTAACGAGCAGTACTTC
CASRRQGANEQYF
>.|TRBV6-2/TRBV6-3|.|13|TRBJ1-2
TGTGCCAGCACCCCGTTTGACCTCTATGGCTACACCTTC
CASTPFDLYGYTF
>few|TRBV7-2|.|18|TRBJ1-4
TGTGCCAGCAGCGGACACAGGGCGGCCCAAACTTTCAATGAAAAACTGTTTTTT
CASSGHRAAQTFNEKLFF
>many|TRBV9|.|18|TRBJ2-2
TGTGCCAGCAGCGTAGCGACGAGGGGGGCGGGGGTCACCGGGGAGCTGTTTTTT
CASSVATRGAGVTGELFF
>.|TRBV7-8|.|13|TRBJ1-5
TGTGCCAGCAGTAGGGACTACAATCAGCCCCAGCATTTT
CASSRDYNQPQHF
>.|TRBV12-3/TRBV12-4|.|13|TRBJ1-2
TGTGCCAGCAGTTTAGTCGGATCGGGTGGCTACACCTTC
CASSLVGSGGYTF
>.|TRBV7-9|.|13|TRBJ1-2
TGTGCCAGCAGCTTCGGGAACGGCTATGGCTACACCTTC
CASSFGNGYGYTF